This TCR beta chain emerged from a study of blood T cells in healthy people across ages. The V gene lost 5 bases and the J gene lost 5 bases, with 18 bases spanning the gap. The CDR3 has 15 residues. Germline CDR1 is SGHTA and CDR2 is FQGNSA. A second PCR, run for about 7 to 11 cycles, used a sample-barcoded 5' primer plus a J-beta primer mix. There were at least 3 million CDR3-containing paired-end reads obtained from each sample. Each CDR3 protein is one row after TCRdb ran MiXCR on the 5' RACE reads. This sample has approximately 800,000 distinct CDR3 sequences, with 25% to 30% found just once. Separately, the same data were catalogued under a study of T cells of mothers and their children. That source adds: Reads obtained per mother exceeded 9 million TCR beta CDR3 reads, with about 3 million obtained per child. Related mother-child pairs shared marginally more repertoire than unrelated pairs, though not significantly.

The TCR originated in a boy between 10 and 17 years old in good health. J is TRBJ1-2 and V is TRBV7-2, with D unresolved. The source material was blood. CDR3 coding DNA: TGTGCCAGCAGCGCTGCGGTCCCAGAAAGATATGGCTACACCTTC. Amino acid sequence: CASSAAVPERYGYTF. The complete variable domain, with remaining parts taken from reference TRBV7-2 and TRBJ1-2, reads GAGVSQSPSNKVTEKGKDVELRCDPISGHTALYWYRQSLGQGLEFLIYFQGNSAPDKSGLPSDRFSAERTGGSVSTLTIQRTQQEDSAVYLCASSAAVPERYGYTFGSGTRLTVV.